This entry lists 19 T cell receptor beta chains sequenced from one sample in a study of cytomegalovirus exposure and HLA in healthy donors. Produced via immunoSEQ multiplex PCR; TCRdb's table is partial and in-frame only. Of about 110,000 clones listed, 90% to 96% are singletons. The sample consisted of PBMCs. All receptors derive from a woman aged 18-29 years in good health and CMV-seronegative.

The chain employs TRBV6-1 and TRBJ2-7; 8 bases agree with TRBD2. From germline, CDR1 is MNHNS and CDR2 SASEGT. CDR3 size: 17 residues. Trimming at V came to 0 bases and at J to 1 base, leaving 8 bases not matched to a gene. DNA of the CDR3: TGTGCCAGCAGTGAAGCCTACCGGGGGGGGCCTTCCTACGAGCAGTACTTC. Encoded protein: CASSEAYRGGPSYEQYF.

The CDR3 here is CASSPWAGDNEKLFF. CDR3 sequence (DNA): TGTGCCAGTTCTCCTTGGGCAGGGGATAATGAAAAACTGTTTTTT. This rearrangement joins TRBV27 to TRBJ1-4; possible D gene TRBD1, 6 bases. This CDR3 has 15 residues. The V and J ends lost 9 bases and 4 bases respectively, with 18 bases between them. Germline CDR1 reads MNHEY; CDR2 reads SMNVEV (reference sequence).

This CDR3 is CASSYNSRSNTGELFF. CDR3 sequence (DNA): TGTGCCAGCAGCTACAACAGCCGCTCAAACACCGGGGAGCTGTTTTTT. This chain joins TRBV7-2 and TRBJ2-2; D not certain. CDR3 length: 16 residues. V lost 4 bases to trimming and J lost 2 bases, with 14 bases between them. The germline gives CDR1 SGHTA, CDR2 FQGNSA.

Written as DNA, the CDR3 is TGTGCCAGCAGCCCCCGACAGGGCTATGGCTACACCTTC. It codes for CASSPRQGYGYTF. V gene TRBV11-2 combines with J gene TRBJ1-2, with TRBD1 matching over 7 bases. The CDR3 totals 13 residues. Germline CDR1 SGHAT, CDR2 FQNNGV. J gave up 4 bases and V 5 bases, and 4 bases lay outside the gene matches.

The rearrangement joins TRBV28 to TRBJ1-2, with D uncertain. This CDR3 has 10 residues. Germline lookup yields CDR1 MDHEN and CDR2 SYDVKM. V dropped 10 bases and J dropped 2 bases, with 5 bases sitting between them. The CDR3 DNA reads TGTGCCATCGAGAACTATGGCTACACCTTC. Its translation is CAIENYGYTF.

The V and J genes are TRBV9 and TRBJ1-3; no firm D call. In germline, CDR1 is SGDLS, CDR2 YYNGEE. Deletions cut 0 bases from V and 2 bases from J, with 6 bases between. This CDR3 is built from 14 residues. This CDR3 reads CASSVEQTGNTIYF. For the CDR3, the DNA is TGTGCCAGCAGCGTAGAACAGACTGGAAACACCATATATTTT.

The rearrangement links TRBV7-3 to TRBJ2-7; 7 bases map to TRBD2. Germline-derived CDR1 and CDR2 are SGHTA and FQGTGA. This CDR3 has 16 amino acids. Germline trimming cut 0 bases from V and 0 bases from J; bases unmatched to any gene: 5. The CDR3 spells CASSLTGGEGSYEQYF. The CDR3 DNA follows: TGTGCCAGCAGCTTAACGGGTGGGGAGGGCTCCTACGAGCAGTACTTC.

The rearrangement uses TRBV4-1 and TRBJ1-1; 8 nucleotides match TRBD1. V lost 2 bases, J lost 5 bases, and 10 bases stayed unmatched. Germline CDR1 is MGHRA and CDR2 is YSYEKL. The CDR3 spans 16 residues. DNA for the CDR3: TGCGCCAGCAGCCAATACCCTCAGGGGGCGCGTACTGAAGCTTTCTTT. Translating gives CASSQYPQGARTEAFF.

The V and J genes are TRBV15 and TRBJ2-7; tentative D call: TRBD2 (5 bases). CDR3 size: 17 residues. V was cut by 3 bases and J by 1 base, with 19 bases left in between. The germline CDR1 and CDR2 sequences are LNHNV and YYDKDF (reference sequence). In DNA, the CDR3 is TGTGCCACCAGCAGTCATACGTTTGCCGGGGTATCCTACGAGCAGTACTTC. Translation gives CATSSHTFAGVSYEQYF.

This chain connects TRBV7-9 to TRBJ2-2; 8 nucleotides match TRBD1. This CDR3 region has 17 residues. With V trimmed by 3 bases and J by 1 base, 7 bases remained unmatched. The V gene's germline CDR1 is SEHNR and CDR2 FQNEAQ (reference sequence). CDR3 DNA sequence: TGTGCCAGCAGCTTGGCCCTTACAGGGGGGAACACCGGGGAGCTGTTTTTT. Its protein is CASSLALTGGNTGELFF.

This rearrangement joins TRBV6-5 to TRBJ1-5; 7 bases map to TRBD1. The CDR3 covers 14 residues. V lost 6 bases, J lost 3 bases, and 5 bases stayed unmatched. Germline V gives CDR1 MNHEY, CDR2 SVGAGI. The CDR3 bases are TGTGCCAGCAGACACACAGGGGACAATCAGCCCCAGCATTTT. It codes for CASRHTGDNQPQHF.

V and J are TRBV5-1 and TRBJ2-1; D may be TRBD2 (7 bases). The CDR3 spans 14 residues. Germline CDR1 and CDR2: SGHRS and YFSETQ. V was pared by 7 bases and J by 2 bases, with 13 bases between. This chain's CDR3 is CASEGGKTYNEQFF. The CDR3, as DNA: TGCGCCAGCGAGGGGGGGAAAACCTACAATGAGCAGTTCTTC.

The CDR3: CASSPSGSGGPSTDTQYF. CDR3 coding DNA: TGCGCCAGCAGCCCGTCGGGAAGCGGGGGGCCCAGCACAGATACGCAGTATTTT. The rearrangement joins TRBV4-3 to TRBJ2-3; 9 bases map to TRBD2. Germline CDR1 LGHNA, CDR2 YSLEER. This CDR3 spans 18 amino acids. The J segment lost 0 bases and the V segment lost 4 bases, leaving 11 bases of the junction unmatched.

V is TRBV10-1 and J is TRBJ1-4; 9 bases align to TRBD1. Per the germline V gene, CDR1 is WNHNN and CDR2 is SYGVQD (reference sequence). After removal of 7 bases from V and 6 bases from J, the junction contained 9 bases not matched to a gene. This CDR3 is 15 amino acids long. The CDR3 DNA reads TGCGCCAGCACCACGGACAGGGGTCCGCATGAAAAACTGTTTTTT. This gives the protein CASTTDRGPHEKLFF.

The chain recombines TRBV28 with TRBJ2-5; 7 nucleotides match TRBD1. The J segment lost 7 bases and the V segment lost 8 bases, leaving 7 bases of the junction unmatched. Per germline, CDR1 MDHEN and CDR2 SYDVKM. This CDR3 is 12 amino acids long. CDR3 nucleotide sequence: TGTGCCAGCCATAGGGGGCTGGGGACCCAGTACTTC. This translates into CASHRGLGTQYF.

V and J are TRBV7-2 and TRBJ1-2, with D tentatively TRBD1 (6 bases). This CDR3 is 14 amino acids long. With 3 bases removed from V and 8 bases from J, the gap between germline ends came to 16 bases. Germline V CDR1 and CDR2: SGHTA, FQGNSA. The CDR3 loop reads CASSLYWTELGYTF. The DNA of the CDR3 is TGTGCCAGCAGCTTGTATTGGACAGAGTTGGGCTACACCTTC.

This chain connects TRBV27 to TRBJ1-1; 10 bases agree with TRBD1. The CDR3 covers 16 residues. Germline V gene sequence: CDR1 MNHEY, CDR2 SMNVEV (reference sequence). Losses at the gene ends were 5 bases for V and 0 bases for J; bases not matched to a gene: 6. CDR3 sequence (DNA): TGTGCCAGCAGTCTGACAGGGGGCTTCATGAACACTGAAGCTTTCTTT. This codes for CASSLTGGFMNTEAFF.

CDR3 loop: CASSLFQGSYNEQFF. CDR3 nucleotides: TGTGCCAGCAGCTTATTTCAGGGATCCTACAATGAGCAGTTCTTC. The rearrangement joins TRBV7-3 to TRBJ2-1; D is perhaps TRBD1 (5 bases). V shed 2 bases and J shed 1 base, with 9 bases lying between them. The CDR3 has 15 amino acids. Per the germline V gene, CDR1 is SGHTA and CDR2 is FQGTGA. The full variable domain, with the rest looked up from reference TRBV7-3 and TRBJ2-1, is GAGVSQTPSNKVTEKGKYVELRCDPISGHTALYWYRQSLGQGPEFLIYFQGTGAADDSGLPNDRFFAVRPEGSVSTLKIQRTERGDSAVYLCASSLFQGSYNEQFFGPGTRLTVL.

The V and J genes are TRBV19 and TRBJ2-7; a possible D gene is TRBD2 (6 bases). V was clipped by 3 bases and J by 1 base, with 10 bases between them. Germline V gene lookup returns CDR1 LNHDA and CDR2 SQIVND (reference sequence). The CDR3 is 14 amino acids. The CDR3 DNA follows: TGTGCCAGTAGTATGTATGGGGGGTCCTACGAGCAGTACTTC. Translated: CASSMYGGSYEQYF.